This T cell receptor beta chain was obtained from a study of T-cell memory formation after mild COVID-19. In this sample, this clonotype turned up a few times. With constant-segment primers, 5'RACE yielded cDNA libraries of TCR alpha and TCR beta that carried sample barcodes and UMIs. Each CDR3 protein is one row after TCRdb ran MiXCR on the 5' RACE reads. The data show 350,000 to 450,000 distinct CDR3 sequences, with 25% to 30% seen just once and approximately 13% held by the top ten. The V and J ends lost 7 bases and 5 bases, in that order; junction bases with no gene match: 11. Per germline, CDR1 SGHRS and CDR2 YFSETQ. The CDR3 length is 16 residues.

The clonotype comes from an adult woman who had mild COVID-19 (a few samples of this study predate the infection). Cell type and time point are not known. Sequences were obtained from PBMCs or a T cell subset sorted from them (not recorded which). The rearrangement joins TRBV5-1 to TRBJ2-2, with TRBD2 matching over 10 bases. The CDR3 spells CASRTPASGGTGELFF. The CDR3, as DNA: TGCGCCAGCCGGACACCGGCTAGCGGGGGAACCGGGGAGCTGTTTTTT.